The table lists the clone carrying this T cell receptor beta chain with many counts. Its antigen is unknown. Germline loops: CDR1 GTSNPN, CDR2 SVGIG (reference sequence). Trimming stripped 0 bases from V and 0 bases from J, with 5 bases between. The length of the CDR3 is 13 residues. The source of the sample is a study of T cell repertoires in cytomegalovirus infection. Overall study results and limits: The ex vivo response was dominated by HLA-C-restricted CMV-specific TCR beta clonotypes. Cumulative public TCR beta family frequency identified carriers of CMV plus the relevant HLA.

TCRdb re-called the reads with MiXCR, one entry per CDR3 protein. The sample has roughly 230,000 distinct CDR3 sequences; about 7% are singletons. The clonotype originates from a human donor in good health (CMV status not recorded). Some clones in this sample may be carry-over from other donors' samples. Sequencing input: PBMCs. The gene calls are TRBV30 and TRBJ1-1, with D unresolved. CDR3 loop: CAWSVTVNTEAFF. The CDR3 DNA reads as TGTGCCTGGAGTGTCACAGTGAACACTGAAGCTTTCTTT. Using reference TRBV30 and TRBJ1-1 for the parts outside the CDR3, the full variable domain is SQTIHQWPATLVQPVGSPLSLECTVEGTSNPNLYWYRQAAGRGLQLLFYSVGIGQISSEVPQNLSASRPQDRQFILSSKKLLLSDSGFYLCAWSVTVNTEAFFGQGTRLTVV.